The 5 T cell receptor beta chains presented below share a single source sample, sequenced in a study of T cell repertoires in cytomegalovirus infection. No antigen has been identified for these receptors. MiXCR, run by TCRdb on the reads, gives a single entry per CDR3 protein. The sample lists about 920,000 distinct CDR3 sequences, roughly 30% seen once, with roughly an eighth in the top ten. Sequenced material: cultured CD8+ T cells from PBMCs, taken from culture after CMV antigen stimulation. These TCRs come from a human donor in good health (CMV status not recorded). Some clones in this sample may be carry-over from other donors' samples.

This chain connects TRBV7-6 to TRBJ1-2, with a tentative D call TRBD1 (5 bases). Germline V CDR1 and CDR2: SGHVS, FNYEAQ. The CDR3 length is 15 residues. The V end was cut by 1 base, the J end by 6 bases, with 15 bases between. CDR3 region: CASSLEGTALDGYTF. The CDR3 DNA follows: TGTGCCAGCAGCTTAGAGGGGACGGCCCTGGATGGCTACACCTTC. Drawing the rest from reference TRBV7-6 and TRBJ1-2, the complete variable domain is GAGVSQSPRYKVTKRGQDVALRCDPISGHVSLYWYRQALGQGPEFLTYFNYEAQQDKSGLPNDRFSAERPEGSISTLTIQRTEQRDSAMYRCASSLEGTALDGYTFGSGTRLTVV.

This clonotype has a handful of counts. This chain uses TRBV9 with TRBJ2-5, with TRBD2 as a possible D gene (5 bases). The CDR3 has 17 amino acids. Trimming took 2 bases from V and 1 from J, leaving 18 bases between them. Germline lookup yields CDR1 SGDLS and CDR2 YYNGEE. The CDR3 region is CASSVNRGLLSQETQYF. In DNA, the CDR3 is TGTGCCAGCAGCGTCAATAGAGGGTTACTAAGCCAAGAGACCCAGTACTTC.

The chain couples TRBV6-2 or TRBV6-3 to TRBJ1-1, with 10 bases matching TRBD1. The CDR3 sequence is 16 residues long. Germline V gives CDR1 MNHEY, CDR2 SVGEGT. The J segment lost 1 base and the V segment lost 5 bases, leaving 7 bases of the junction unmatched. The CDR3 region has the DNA TGTGCCAGCAGTGGTGACAGGGGGCGAAGGAACACTGAAGCTTTCTTT. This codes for CASSGDRGRRNTEAFF.

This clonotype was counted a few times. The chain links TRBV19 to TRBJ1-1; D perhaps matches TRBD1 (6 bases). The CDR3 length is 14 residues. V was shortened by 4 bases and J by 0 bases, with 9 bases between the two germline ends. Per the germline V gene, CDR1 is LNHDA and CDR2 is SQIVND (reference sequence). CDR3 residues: CASSNRDMNTEAFF. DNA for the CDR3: TGTGCCAGTAGTAACAGGGATATGAACACTGAAGCTTTCTTT.

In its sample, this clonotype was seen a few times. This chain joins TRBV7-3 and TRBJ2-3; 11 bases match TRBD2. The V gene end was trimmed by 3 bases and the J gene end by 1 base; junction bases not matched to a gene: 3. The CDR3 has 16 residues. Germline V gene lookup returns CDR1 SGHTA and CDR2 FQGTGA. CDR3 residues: CASSFEGLAGTDTQYF. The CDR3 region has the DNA TGTGCCAGCAGCTTCGAGGGACTAGCGGGCACAGATACGCAGTATTTT.